Listed here is a single T cell receptor (beta chain). This entry comes from a study of control samples from healthy donors and cancer patients. The data were produced by immunoSEQ multiplex PCR, yet TCRdb's version contains in-frame clones alone and is incomplete. The sample has roughly 59,000 clones, roughly 90% seen once. Deletions cut 1 base from V and 2 bases from J, with 10 bases between. The CDR3 runs to 14 residues. The V gene's germline CDR1 is SGHDT and CDR2 YYEEEE. Sequenced: PBMCs. This rearrangement joins TRBV5-6 to TRBJ2-7, with D unclear. This clonotype originated in a man in his forties or fifties with colorectal cancer. The CDR3 bases are TGTGCCAGCAGCTTGCCCGGTTCCACCTACGAGCAGTACTTC. Amino acids: CASSLPGSTYEQYF.